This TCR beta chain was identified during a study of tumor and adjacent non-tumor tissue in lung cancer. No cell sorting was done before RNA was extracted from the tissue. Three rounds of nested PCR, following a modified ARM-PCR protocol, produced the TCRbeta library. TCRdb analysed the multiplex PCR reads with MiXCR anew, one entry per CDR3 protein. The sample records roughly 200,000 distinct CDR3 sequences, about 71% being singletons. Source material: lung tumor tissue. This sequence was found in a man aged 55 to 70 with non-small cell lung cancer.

The chain's CDR3 is CASSSSGTGGRAYTF. For the CDR3, the DNA is TGTGCCAGCAGTTCCTCCGGGACAGGGGGTCGGGCCTACACCTTC. J is TRBJ1-2 and V is TRBV12-3 or TRBV12-4, with 11 bases that match TRBD1. The CDR3 loop spans 15 amino acids. Trimming cost V 4 bases and J 10 bases; bases outside gene matches: 11.